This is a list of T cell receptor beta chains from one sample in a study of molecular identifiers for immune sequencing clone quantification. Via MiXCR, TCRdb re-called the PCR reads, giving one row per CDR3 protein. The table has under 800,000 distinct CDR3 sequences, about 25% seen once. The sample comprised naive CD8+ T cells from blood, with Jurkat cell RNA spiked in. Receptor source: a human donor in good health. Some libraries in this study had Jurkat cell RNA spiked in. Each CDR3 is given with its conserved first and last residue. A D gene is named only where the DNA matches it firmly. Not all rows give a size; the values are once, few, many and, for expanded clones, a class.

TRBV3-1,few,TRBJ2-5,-,TGTGCCAGCAGCCCCACGGGGCAGGTCGGGGCACAAGAGACCCAGTACTTC,CASSPTGQVGAQETQYF
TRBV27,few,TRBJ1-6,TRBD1,TGTGCCAGCAGTTTATCCCCCCAGGGGGGGCCCCTCCACTTT,CASSLSPQGGPLHF
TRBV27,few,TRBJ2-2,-,TGTGCCAGCAGTGCCGCGGGCGGCGGGGAGCTGTTTTTT,CASSAAGGGELFF
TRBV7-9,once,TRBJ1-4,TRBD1,TGTTCCAGCAGCTCCGGGACAGGGGGCGTTGCAACTAATGAAAAACTGTTTTTT,CSSSSGTGGVATNEKLFF
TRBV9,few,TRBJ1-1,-,TGTGCCAGCAGCGTAGGGGGGCAGACTGAAGCTTTCTTT,CASSVGGQTEAFF
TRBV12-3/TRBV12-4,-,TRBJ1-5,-,TGTGCCTGCAGTTTAGTTGGGGGCAACCAGCCCCAGCATTTT,CACSLVGGNQPQHF
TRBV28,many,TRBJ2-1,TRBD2,TGTGCCAGCAGTTCCCTGCCGGGACTAGCGGGATATGAGCAGTTCTTC,CASSSLPGLAGYEQFF
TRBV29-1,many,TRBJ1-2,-,TGCAGCGTTGAGGGCAGCCCCTATTTTGGCTACACCTTC,CSVEGSPYFGYTF
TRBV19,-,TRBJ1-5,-,TGTGCCAGTAGCACCCTGGACGATCAGCCCCAGCATTTT,CASSTLDDQPQHF
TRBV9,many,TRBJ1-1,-,TGTGCCAGCAGCCCGATGACACAGGGAGGAATCCTCACTGAAGCTTTCTTT,CASSPMTQGGILTEAFF
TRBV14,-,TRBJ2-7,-,TGTGCCAGCAGCCAAGGTGTTTACTACAGGGCCGACGAGCAGTACTTC,CASSQGVYYRADEQYF
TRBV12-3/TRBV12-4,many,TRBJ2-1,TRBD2,TGTGCCAGCAGTCCTGGGACTAGCGGGAGGAATGAGCAGTTCTTC,CASSPGTSGRNEQFF
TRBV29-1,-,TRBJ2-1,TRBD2,TGCAGCGTTGAAGACCTCCCCACCGGGAGGGCCGGGAACAATGAGCAGTTCTTC,CSVEDLPTGRAGNNEQFF
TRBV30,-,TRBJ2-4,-,TGTGCCTGGAGTCCTCAGGAAAACATTCAGTACTTC,CAWSPQENIQYF
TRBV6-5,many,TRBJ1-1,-,TGTGCCAGCAGTTCCAACCACAGGGCCGGGGTGAACACTGAAGCTTTCTTT,CASSSNHRAGVNTEAFF
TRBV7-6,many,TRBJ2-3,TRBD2,TGTGCCAGCAGCCCTGGGACTAGCGGCCTCACAGATACGCAGTATTTT,CASSPGTSGLTDTQYF
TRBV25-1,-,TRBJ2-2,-,TGTGCCAGTGAGGCTGAAAACACCGGGGCGCTGTTTTTT,CASEAENTGALFF
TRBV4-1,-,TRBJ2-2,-,TGCGCCAGCAGCCATATCTCCGGAACAGGGCTCGCCGGGGAGCTGTTTTTT,CASSHISGTGLAGELFF
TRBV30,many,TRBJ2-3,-,TGTGCCTGGAGTAGGGAGTCCACAGATACGCAGTATTTT,CAWSRESTDTQYF
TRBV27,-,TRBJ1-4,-,TGTGCCAGCAGTTTAGTGGGGGAGGGGGATGAAAAACTGTTTTTT,CASSLVGEGDEKLFF
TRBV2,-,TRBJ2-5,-,TGTGCCAGCAGTGGAGACCCTGAAGAGACCCAGTACTTC,CASSGDPEETQYF
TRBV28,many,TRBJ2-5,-,TGTGCCAGCAGTTTTTTTAGCGCAGAAGAGACCCAGTACTTC,CASSFFSAEETQYF